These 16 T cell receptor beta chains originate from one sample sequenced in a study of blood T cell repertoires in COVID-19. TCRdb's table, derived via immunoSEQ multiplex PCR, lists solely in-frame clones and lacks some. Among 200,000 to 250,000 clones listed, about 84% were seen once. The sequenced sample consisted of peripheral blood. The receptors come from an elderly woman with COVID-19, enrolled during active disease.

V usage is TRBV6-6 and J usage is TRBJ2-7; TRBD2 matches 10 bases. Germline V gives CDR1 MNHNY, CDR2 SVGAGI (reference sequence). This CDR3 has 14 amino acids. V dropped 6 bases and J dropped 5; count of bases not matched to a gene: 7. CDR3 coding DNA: TGTGCCAGCAGCCCCGGGACTAGCGCCCACGAGCAGTACTTC. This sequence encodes CASSPGTSAHEQYF.

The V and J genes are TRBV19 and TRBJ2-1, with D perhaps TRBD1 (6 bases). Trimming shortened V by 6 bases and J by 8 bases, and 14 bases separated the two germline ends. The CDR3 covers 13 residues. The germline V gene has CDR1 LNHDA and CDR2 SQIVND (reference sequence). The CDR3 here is CASRAEWTDEQFF. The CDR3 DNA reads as TGTGCCAGTAGGGCAGAATGGACAGATGAGCAGTTCTTC. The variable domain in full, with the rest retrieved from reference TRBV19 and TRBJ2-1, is DGGITQSPKYLFRKEGQNVTLSCEQNLNHDAMYWYRQDPGQGLRLIYYSQIVNDFQKGDIAEGYSVSREKKESFPLTVTSAQKNPTAFYLCASRAEWTDEQFFGPGTRLTVL.

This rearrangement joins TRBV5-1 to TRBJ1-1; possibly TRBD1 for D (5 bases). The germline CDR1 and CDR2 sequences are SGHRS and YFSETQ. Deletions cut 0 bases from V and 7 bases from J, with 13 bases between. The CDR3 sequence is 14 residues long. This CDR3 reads CASSLGVQGGEAFF. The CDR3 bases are TGCGCCAGCAGCTTGGGCGTTCAGGGCGGTGAAGCTTTCTTT.

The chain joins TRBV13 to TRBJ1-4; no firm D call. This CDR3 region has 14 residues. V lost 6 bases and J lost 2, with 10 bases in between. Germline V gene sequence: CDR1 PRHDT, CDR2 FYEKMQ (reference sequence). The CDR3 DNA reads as TGTGCCAGCAGACGCGGGATTACTAATGAAAAACTGTTTTTT. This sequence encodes CASRRGITNEKLFF.

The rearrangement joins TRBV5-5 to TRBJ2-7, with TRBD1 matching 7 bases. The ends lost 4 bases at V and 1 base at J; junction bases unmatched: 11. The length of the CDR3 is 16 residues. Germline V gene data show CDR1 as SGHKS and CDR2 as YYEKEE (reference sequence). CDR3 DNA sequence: TGTGCCAGCAGCGTAGCCGACAGGGAACGATCCTACGAGCAGTACTTC. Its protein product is CASSVADRERSYEQYF.

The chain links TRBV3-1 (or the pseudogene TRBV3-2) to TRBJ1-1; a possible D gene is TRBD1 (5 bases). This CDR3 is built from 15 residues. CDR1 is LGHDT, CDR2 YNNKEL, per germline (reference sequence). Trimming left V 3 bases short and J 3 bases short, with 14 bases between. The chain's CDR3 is CASSQEPPGDTEAFF. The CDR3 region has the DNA TGTGCCAGCAGCCAGGAACCGCCGGGGGACACTGAAGCTTTCTTT.

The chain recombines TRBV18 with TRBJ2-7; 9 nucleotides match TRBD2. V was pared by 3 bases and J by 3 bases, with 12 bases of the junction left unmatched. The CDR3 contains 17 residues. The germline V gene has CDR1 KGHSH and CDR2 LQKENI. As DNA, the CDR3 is TGTGCCAGCTCACCCCTTCGATTAGCGGGAGAGAACTACGAGCAGTACTTC. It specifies CASSPLRLAGENYEQYF.

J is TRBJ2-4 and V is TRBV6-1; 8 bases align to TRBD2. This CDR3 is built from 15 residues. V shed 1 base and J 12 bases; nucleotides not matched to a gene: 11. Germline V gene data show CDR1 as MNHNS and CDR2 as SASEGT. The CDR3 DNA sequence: TGTGCCAGCAGTGAAGGCCCCCCGACTAGCGAGCCTCAGTACTTC. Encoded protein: CASSEGPPTSEPQYF.

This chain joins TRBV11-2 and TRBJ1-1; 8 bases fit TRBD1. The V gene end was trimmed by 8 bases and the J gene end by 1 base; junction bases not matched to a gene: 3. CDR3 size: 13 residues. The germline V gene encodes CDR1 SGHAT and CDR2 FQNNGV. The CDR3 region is CASGGTGNTEAFF. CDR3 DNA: TGTGCCAGCGGTGGGACAGGGAACACTGAAGCTTTCTTT.

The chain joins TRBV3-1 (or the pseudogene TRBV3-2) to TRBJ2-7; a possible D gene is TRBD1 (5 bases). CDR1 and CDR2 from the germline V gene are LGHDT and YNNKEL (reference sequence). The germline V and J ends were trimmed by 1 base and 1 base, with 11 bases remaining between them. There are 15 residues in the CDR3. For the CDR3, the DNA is TGTGCCAGCAGCCAAGTTGCTGGGGCGTCCTACGAGCAGTACTTC. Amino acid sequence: CASSQVAGASYEQYF.

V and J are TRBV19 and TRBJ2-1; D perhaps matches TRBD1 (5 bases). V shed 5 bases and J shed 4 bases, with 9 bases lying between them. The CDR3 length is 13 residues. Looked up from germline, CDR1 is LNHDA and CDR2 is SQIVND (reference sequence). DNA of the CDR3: TGTGCCAGTAGTGTAAACAGGTACAATGAGCAGTTCTTC. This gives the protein CASSVNRYNEQFF.

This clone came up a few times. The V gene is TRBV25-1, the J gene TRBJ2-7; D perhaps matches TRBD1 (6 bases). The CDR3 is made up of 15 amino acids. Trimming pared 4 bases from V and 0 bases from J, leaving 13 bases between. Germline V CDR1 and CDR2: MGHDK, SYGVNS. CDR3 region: CASSGTGWGSYEQYF. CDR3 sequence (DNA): TGTGCCAGCAGTGGCACAGGGTGGGGCTCCTACGAGCAGTACTTC.

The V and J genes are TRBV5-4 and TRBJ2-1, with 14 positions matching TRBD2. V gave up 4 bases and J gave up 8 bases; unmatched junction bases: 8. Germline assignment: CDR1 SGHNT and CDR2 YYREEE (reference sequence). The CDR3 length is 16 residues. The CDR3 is CASSKRLAGGSDEQFF. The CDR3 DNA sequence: TGTGCCAGCAGCAAAAGACTAGCGGGAGGGTCCGATGAGCAGTTCTTC. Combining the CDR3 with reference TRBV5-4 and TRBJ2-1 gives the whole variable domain ETGVTQSPTHLIKTRGQQVTLRCSSQSGHNTVSWYQQALGQGPQFIFQYYREEENGRGNFPPRFSGLQFPNYSSELNVNALELDDSALYLCASSKRLAGGSDEQFFGPGTRLTVL.

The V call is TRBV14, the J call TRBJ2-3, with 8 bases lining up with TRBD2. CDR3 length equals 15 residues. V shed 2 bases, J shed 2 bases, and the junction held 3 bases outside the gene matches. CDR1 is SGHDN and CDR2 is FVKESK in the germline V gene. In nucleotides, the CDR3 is TGTGCCAGCAGCCAAACTAGCGGCCACACAGATACGCAGTATTTT. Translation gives CASSQTSGHTDTQYF.

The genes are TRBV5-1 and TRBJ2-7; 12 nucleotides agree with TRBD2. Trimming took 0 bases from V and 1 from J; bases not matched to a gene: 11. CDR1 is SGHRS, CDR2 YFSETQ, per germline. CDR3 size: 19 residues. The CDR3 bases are TGCGCCAGCAGCTTGGGAGGGACTAGCGGGTCCATGGGGTCCTACGAGCAGTACTTC. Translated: CASSLGGTSGSMGSYEQYF.

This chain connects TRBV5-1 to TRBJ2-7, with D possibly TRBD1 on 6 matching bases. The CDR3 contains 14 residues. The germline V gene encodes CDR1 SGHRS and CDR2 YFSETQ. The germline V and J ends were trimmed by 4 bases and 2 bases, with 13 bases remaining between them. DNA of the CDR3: TGCGCCAGCAGCCCCGGGACACCTCCCTACGAGCAGTACTTC. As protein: CASSPGTPPYEQYF.